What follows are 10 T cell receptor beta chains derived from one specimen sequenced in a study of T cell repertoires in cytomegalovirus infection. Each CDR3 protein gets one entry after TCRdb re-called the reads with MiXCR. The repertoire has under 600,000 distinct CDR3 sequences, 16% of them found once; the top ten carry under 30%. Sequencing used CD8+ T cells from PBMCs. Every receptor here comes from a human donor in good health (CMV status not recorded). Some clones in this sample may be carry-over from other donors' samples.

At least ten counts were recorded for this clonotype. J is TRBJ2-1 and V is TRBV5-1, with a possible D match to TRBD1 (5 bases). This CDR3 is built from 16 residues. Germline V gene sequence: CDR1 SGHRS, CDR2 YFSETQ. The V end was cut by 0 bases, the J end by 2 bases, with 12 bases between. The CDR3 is CASSLAKGVPYNEQFF. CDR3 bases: TGCGCCAGCAGCTTGGCCAAAGGGGTGCCCTACAATGAGCAGTTCTTC.

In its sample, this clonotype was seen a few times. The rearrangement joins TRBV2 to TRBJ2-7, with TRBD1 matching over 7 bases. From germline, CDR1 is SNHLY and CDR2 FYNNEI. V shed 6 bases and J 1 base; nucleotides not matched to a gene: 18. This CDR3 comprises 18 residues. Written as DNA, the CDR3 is TGTGCCAGCAGCCTAGAACGAGAGAACCGGGACAGTTCCTACGAGCAGTACTTC. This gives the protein CASSLERENRDSSYEQYF. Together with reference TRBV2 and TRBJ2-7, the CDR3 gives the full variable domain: EPEVTQTPSHQVTQMGQEVILRCVPISNHLYFYWYRQILGQKVEFLVSFYNNEISEKSEIFDDQFSVERPDGSNFTLKIRSTKLEDSAMYFCASSLERENRDSSYEQYFGPGTRLTVT.

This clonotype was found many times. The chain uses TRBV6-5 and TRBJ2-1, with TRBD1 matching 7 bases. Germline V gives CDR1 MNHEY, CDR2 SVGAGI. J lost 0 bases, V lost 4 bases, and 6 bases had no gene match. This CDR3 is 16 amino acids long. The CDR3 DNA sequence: TGTGCCAGCAGTTTCCAGGGGGACGGCTCCTACAATGAGCAGTTCTTC. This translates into CASSFQGDGSYNEQFF.

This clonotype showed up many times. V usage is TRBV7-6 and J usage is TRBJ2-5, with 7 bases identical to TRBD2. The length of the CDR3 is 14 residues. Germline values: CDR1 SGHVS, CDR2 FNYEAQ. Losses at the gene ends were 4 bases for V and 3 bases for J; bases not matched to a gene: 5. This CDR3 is CASSWGGEKETQYF. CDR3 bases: TGTGCCAGCAGCTGGGGAGGGGAGAAAGAGACCCAGTACTTC.

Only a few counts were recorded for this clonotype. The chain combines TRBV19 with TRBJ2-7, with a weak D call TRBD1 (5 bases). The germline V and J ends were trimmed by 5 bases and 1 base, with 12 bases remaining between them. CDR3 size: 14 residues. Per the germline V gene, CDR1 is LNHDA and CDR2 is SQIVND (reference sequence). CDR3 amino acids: CASSFQGQSYEQYF. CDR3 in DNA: TGTGCCAGTAGTTTCCAGGGTCAATCCTACGAGCAGTACTTC.

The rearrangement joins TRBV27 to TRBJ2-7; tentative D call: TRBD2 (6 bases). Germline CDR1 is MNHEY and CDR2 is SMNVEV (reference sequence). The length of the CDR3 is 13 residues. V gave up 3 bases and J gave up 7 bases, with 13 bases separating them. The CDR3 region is CASSFAGAGEQYF. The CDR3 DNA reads TGTGCCAGCAGTTTTGCCGGGGCGGGGGAGCAGTACTTC.

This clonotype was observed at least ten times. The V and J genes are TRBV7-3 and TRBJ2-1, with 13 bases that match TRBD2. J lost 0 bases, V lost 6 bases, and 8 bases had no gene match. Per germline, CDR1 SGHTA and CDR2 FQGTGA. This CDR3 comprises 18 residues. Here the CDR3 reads CASSPGLAGSSSYNEQFF. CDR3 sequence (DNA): TGTGCCAGCAGTCCGGGACTAGCGGGGTCCAGCTCCTACAATGAGCAGTTCTTC. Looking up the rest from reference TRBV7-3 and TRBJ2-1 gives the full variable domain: GAGVSQTPSNKVTEKGKYVELRCDPISGHTALYWYRQSLGQGPEFLIYFQGTGAADDSGLPNDRFFAVRPEGSVSTLKIQRTERGDSAVYLCASSPGLAGSSSYNEQFFGPGTRLTVL.

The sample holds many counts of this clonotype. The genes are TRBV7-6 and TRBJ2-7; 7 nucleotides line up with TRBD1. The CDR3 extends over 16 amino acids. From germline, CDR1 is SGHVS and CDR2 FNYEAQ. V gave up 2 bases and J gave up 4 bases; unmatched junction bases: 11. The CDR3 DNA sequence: TGTGCCAGCAGCTTAAGGACAGGTCCCGCGGTTTACGAGCAGTACTTC. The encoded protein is CASSLRTGPAVYEQYF.

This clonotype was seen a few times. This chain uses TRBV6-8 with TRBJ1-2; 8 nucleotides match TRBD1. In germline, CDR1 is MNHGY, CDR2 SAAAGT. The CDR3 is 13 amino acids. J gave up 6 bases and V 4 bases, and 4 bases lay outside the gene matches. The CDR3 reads CASSFRGRDGYTF. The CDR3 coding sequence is TGTGCCAGCAGTTTCAGGGGGCGCGATGGCTACACCTTC.

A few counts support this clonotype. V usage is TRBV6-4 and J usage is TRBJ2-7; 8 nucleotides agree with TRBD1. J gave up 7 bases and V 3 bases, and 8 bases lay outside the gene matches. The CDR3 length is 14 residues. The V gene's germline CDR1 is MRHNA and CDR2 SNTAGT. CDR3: CASSEGQGLAEQYF. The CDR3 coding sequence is TGTGCCAGCAGTGAAGGACAGGGTTTGGCTGAGCAGTACTTC.